These 4 T cell receptor beta chains came from one sample sequenced in a study of cytomegalovirus exposure and HLA in healthy donors. The PCR used 60 Vbeta and 13 Jbeta primers. Sequenced by immunoSEQ multiplex PCR; TCRdb stores in-frame clones only, minus some. The data hold some 120,000 clones, with roughly 8.6% observed a single time. The sequencing input was PBMCs. The receptors originated from a woman aged 40 to 50 in good health and CMV-seropositive.

Turning to this clone: The junction and the germline gene differ at one end; a read error may be behind it. V and J are TRBV28 and TRBJ1-1; TRBD1 is a possible D gene (6 bases). This CDR3 has 12 residues. Germline V gene data show CDR1 as MDHEN and CDR2 as SYDVKM. The CDR3 sequence: CTSDKGGGRAFF. Written as DNA, the CDR3 is TGTACCAGCGACAAAGGGGGTGGAAGAGCTTTCTTT.

This clone was detected only a few times. The rearrangement links TRBV9 to TRBJ1-1; D uncertain. V lost 4 bases, J lost 5 bases, and 12 bases lay in between. The germline V gene encodes CDR1 SGDLS and CDR2 YYNGEE. The CDR3 sequence is 13 residues long. The CDR3 protein is CASSPLPGTEAFF. Written as DNA, the CDR3 is TGTGCCAGCAGCCCTCTGCCGGGGACTGAAGCTTTCTTT.

This clone was detected only a few times. The V gene is TRBV7-7, the J gene TRBJ2-1; possible D gene TRBD1, 6 bases. Germline lookup yields CDR1 SSHAT and CDR2 FNYEAQ (reference sequence). The CDR3 runs 16 residues. With 4 bases removed from V and 5 bases from J, the gap between germline ends came to 18 bases. CDR3 protein: CASSSGPVGAHNEQFF. The DNA for the CDR3 is TGTGCCAGCAGCTCCGGCCCGGTGGGGGCTCACAATGAGCAGTTCTTC.

The chain carries TRBV19 and TRBJ2-3; 7 bases map to TRBD2. V trimming: 6 bases; J trimming: 3 bases; junction bases outside the gene matches: 9. Germline CDR1 reads LNHDA; CDR2 reads SQIVND (reference sequence). The CDR3 sequence is 15 residues long. The CDR3 loop is CASSPRGVGTDTQYF. The CDR3 coding sequence is TGTGCCAGTAGCCCCCGGGGGGTGGGGACAGATACGCAGTATTTT. Full variable domain (remainder filled in from reference TRBV19 and TRBJ2-3): DGGITQSPKYLFRKEGQNVTLSCEQNLNHDAMYWYRQDPGQGLRLIYYSQIVNDFQKGDIAEGYSVSREKKESFPLTVTSAQKNPTAFYLCASSPRGVGTDTQYFGPGTRLTVL.